These 28 T cell receptor beta chains were sequenced from one sample in a study of neurological immune-mediated disorders. TCRdb fed the 5' RACE reads into MiXCR, producing one record per CDR3 protein. The repertoire has 65,000 to 90,000 distinct CDR3 sequences, 3.2% of them found once; the top ten carry more than 4%. Sequenced: PBMCs. These receptors all come from a woman aged 45-60 years with multiple sclerosis.

The V and J genes are TRBV5-1 and TRBJ2-7; TRBD2 aligns across 7 bases. CDR3 length: 17 amino acids. The V gene end was trimmed by 0 bases and the J gene end by 0 bases; junction bases not matched to a gene: 9. Germline V lookup: CDR1 SGHRS, CDR2 YFSETQ. Written as DNA, the CDR3 is TGCGCCAGCAGCTTGGTTCCGACGGGCGGGAGCTCCTACGAGCAGTACTTC. Its protein product is CASSLVPTGGSSYEQYF.

The table lists this clonotype with many counts. The rearrangement joins TRBV2 to TRBJ2-1; 7 bases are shared with TRBD2. CDR1 and CDR2 from the germline V gene are SNHLY and FYNNEI. The CDR3 spans 12 residues. Losses at the gene ends were 2 bases for V and 13 bases for J; bases not matched to a gene: 5. The CDR3 spells CASSERTSGQFF. The DNA of the CDR3 is TGTGCCAGCAGTGAACGGACTAGTGGACAGTTCTTC.

This clonotype was observed many times. The rearrangement links TRBV20-1 to TRBJ1-1; possible D gene TRBD1, 5 bases. The germline gives CDR1 DFQATT, CDR2 SNEGSKA (reference sequence). The CDR3 has 14 residues. Trimming removed 7 bases from V and 3 bases from J, with 18 bases in between. CDR3 in amino acids: CSDVVPGRDTEAFF. Here the CDR3 DNA reads TGCAGTGACGTCGTCCCGGGACGTGACACTGAAGCTTTCTTT.

This clonotype was picked up a small number of times. The chain is built from TRBV5-1 and TRBJ2-7; D gene unclear. Germline CDR1 is SGHRS and CDR2 is YFSETQ. This CDR3 region has 13 residues. V lost 1 base, J lost 1 base, and 6 bases lay in between. CDR3 coding DNA: TGCGCCAGCAGCTTGCCACAATCCTACGAGCAGTACTTC. This encodes CASSLPQSYEQYF. Combining the CDR3 with reference TRBV5-1 and TRBJ2-7 gives the whole variable domain KAGVTQTPRYLIKTRGQQVTLSCSPISGHRSVSWYQQTPGQGLQFLFEYFSETQRNKGNFPGRFSGRQFSNSRSEMNVSTLELGDSALYLCASSLPQSYEQYFGPGTRLTVT.

This clonotype has a count of ten or more. The V and J genes are TRBV5-6 and TRBJ2-5; the match to TRBD2 covers 9 bases. The CDR3 sequence is 15 residues long. V lost 4 bases and J lost 5; bases outside the gene matches: 9. CDR1 is SGHDT, CDR2 YYEEEE, per germline. The CDR3 DNA reads as TGTGCCAGCAGCACCTCGGCGGGGGGGCCCGAGACCCAGTACTTC. This gives the protein CASSTSAGGPETQYF.

This clonotype was observed at least ten times. This sequence joins TRBV5-6 and TRBJ1-2; D unresolved. The CDR3 has 15 residues. V was pared by 0 bases and J by 8 bases, with 17 bases between. Germline CDR1 is SGHDT and CDR2 is YYEEEE. The CDR3 region has the DNA TGTGCCAGCAGCTTGGACCCTCGATTCAGCGGCGGCTACACCTTC. Its protein product is CASSLDPRFSGGYTF.

This clonotype has a count of ten or more. V gene TRBV7-2 combines with J gene TRBJ2-1, with 7 bases fitting TRBD2. The CDR3 consists of 14 residues. CDR1 is SGHTA and CDR2 is FQGNSA in the germline V gene. CDR3 sequence: CASELAASYNEQFF. In DNA, the CDR3 is TGTGCTTCGGAGCTAGCGGCCTCCTACAATGAGCAGTTCTTC.

This clonotype was observed at least ten times. This sequence joins TRBV5-1 and TRBJ2-6; D is ambiguous. The germline V gene has CDR1 SGHRS and CDR2 YFSETQ. This CDR3 region has 15 residues. V was pared by 0 bases and J by 2 bases, with 6 bases between. The DNA for the CDR3 is TGCGCCAGCAGCTTGGGGGTAGCTGGGGCCAACGTCCTGACTTTC. Translation gives CASSLGVAGANVLTF.

This clonotype was seen at least ten times. The genes are TRBV5-1 and TRBJ1-6; D remains ambiguous. This CDR3 has 12 residues. Trimming removed 0 bases at V and 7 bases at J, with 2 bases between. Per germline, CDR1 SGHRS and CDR2 YFSETQ. The chain's CDR3 is CASSLGNSPLHF. CDR3 DNA: TGCGCCAGCAGCTTGGGAAATTCACCCCTCCACTTT.

This clonotype occurred many times. The chain is built from TRBV5-1 and TRBJ2-3, with 15 bases lining up with TRBD2. Unmatched junction bases numbered 3, after V lost 1 base and J lost 6 bases. This CDR3 comprises 16 residues. Germline values: CDR1 SGHRS, CDR2 YFSETQ. CDR3 sequence reads: CASSLRTSGGADTQYF. The CDR3 region has the DNA TGCGCCAGCAGCTTGAGGACTAGCGGGGGGGCGGATACGCAGTATTTT.

This clonotype was observed many times. The chain carries TRBV4-1 and TRBJ1-5; no firm D call. Germline V lookup: CDR1 MGHRA, CDR2 YSYEKL. The CDR3 has 14 amino acids. V shed 1 base and J shed 0 bases, with 4 bases lying between them. The CDR3 region has the DNA TGCGCCAGCAGCCAAGTGGATAGCAATCAGCCCCAGCATTTT. Protein sequence: CASSQVDSNQPQHF.

This clonotype was seen at least ten times. The chain employs TRBV29-1 and TRBJ1-1; perhaps TRBD1 as D (6 bases). The ends were cut back, 3 bases at V and 0 bases at J, with 11 bases in the middle. The CDR3 runs 14 residues. CDR1 is SQVTM, CDR2 ANQGSEA, per germline. The CDR3 bases are TGCAGCGTTGATTGGGCAGGGGTGAACACTGAAGCTTTCTTT. This codes for CSVDWAGVNTEAFF. Full variable domain (outside the CDR3, taken from reference TRBV29-1 and TRBJ1-1): SAVISQKPSRDICQRGTSLTIQCQVDSQVTMMFWYRQQPGQSLTLIATANQGSEATYESGFVIDKFPISRPNLTFSTLTVSNMSPEDSSIYLCSVDWAGVNTEAFFGQGTRLTVV.

This clonotype was found many times. The V gene is TRBV9, the J gene TRBJ2-5; D possibly corresponds to TRBD1 (5 bases). V dropped 4 bases and J dropped 5 bases, with 18 bases sitting between them. This CDR3 contains 15 residues. From germline, CDR1 is SGDLS and CDR2 YYNGEE. CDR3 region: CASSPRGSPSETQYF. The CDR3 DNA sequence: TGTGCCAGCAGCCCAAGGGGTAGTCCCAGCGAGACCCAGTACTTC.

This clonotype was recorded at least ten times. V usage is TRBV20-1 and J usage is TRBJ2-2; the D gene is possibly TRBD2 (5 bases). V shed 3 bases and J shed 8 bases, with 10 bases lying between them. Germline CDR1 and CDR2: DFQATT and SNEGSKA (reference sequence). The length of the CDR3 is 12 residues. The CDR3 DNA follows: TGCAGTGCTAGCCGAGGGTCAGGGGAGCTGTTTTTT. The encoded protein is CSASRGSGELFF.

This clonotype was seen repeatedly, ten times or more. The CDR3 is CASFTGLRTEAFF. The DNA for the CDR3 is TGTGCCAGTTTTACGGGGCTCCGCACTGAAGCTTTCTTT. The V gene is TRBV7-9, the J gene TRBJ1-1, with a tentative D call TRBD1 (5 bases). Germline V gene lookup returns CDR1 SEHNR and CDR2 FQNEAQ (reference sequence). The CDR3 is made up of 13 amino acids. Trimming cost V 9 bases and J 4 bases, with 15 bases left between them.

This clonotype was recorded many times. The chain uses TRBV5-1 and TRBJ2-6, with D unclear. The CDR3 is 16 amino acids. Trimming left V 4 bases short and J 1 base short, with 12 bases between. The germline V gene encodes CDR1 SGHRS and CDR2 YFSETQ. CDR3 nucleotides: TGCGCCAGCAGCCCGACAACCAGTTCTGGGGCCAACGTCCTGACTTTC. It is translated as CASSPTTSSGANVLTF.

This clonotype was recorded at least ten times. The V call is TRBV29-1, the J call TRBJ2-6; D possibly corresponds to TRBD2 (5 bases). In germline, CDR1 is SQVTM, CDR2 ANQGSEA. This CDR3 spans 16 amino acids. V lost 4 bases to trimming and J lost 4 bases, with 17 bases between them. CDR3 DNA sequence: TGCAGCGTTGCACCCGGACTGGGTCGCGGGGCCAACGTCCTGACTTTC. Amino acids: CSVAPGLGRGANVLTF.

This clonotype has ten or more counts. The chain has TRBV5-1 and TRBJ1-1; D might be TRBD1 (6 bases). CDR3 length: 16 residues. With 2 bases removed from V and 3 bases from J, the gap between germline ends came to 17 bases. In germline, CDR1 is SGHRS, CDR2 YFSETQ. This CDR3 is CASSLAMAGDDTEAFF. CDR3 DNA sequence: TGCGCCAGCAGCTTAGCTATGGCAGGGGATGACACTGAAGCTTTCTTT.

This rearrangement joins TRBV7-2 to TRBJ2-1; D could derive from TRBD1 or TRBD2 (6 bases each). With 1 base removed from V and 5 bases from J, the gap between germline ends came to 12 bases. The CDR3 totals 15 residues. Germline V gene lookup returns CDR1 SGHTA and CDR2 FQGNSA. The CDR3 region is CASSLDLGGHNEQFF. CDR3 bases: TGTGCCAGCAGCTTAGATCTTGGGGGGCACAATGAGCAGTTCTTC.

Ten or more counts support this clonotype. The V call is TRBV6-5, the J call TRBJ2-5; TRBD1 matches 9 bases. The CDR3 is made up of 16 amino acids. From germline, CDR1 is MNHEY and CDR2 SVGAGI. V lost 0 bases to trimming and J lost 4 bases; unmatched junction nucleotides: 6. CDR3 sequence (DNA): TGTGCCAGCAGTTACTCGACGGGACAGGGTGGAGAGACCCAGTACTTC. Protein product: CASSYSTGQGGETQYF.

This clonotype was detected many times. The gene calls are TRBV2 and TRBJ2-2; a weak D match, TRBD1 (6 bases). CDR1 is SNHLY, CDR2 FYNNEI, per germline. Trimming stripped 0 bases from V and 6 bases from J, with 14 bases between. CDR3 length equals 16 residues. CDR3: CASSEARTASPGELFF. The CDR3 DNA sequence: TGTGCCAGCAGTGAAGCTAGGACAGCTTCGCCCGGGGAGCTGTTTTTT. The full variable domain, its missing parts supplied by reference TRBV2 and TRBJ2-2, is EPEVTQTPSHQVTQMGQEVILRCVPISNHLYFYWYRQILGQKVEFLVSFYNNEISEKSEIFDDQFSVERPDGSNFTLKIRSTKLEDSAMYFCASSEARTASPGELFFGEGSRLTVL.

Concerning this clonotype itself: A much larger clone differs by one base, so this may be a read error. The V gene is TRBV5-1, the J gene TRBJ2-5; D uncertain. The CDR3 has 13 amino acids. Germline V lookup: CDR1 SGHRS, CDR2 YFSETQ. In DNA form, the CDR3 reads TGCGCCAGCAGCTTGGCGGTCCAAGAGAACCAGTACTTC. Residues: CASSLAVQENQYF.

V usage is TRBV3-1 and J usage is TRBJ2-1; 8 nucleotides match TRBD2. Germline values: CDR1 LGHDT, CDR2 YNNKEL (reference sequence). The CDR3 consists of 18 residues. The V and J ends lost 3 bases and 1 base, in that order; junction bases with no gene match: 11. CDR3: CASSHSGGPWSSYNEQFF. CDR3 in DNA: TGTGCCAGCAGCCACAGCGGGGGTCCTTGGAGTTCCTACAATGAGCAGTTCTTC.

In its sample, this clonotype was seen many times. The J gene is TRBJ1-1, the V gene TRBV19; no reliable D call. CDR1 LNHDA and CDR2 SQIVND come from the germline V gene (reference sequence). The CDR3 is 13 residues long. The V gene lost 8 bases and the J gene lost 1 base, with 11 bases spanning the gap. CDR3 sequence reads: CASSSARNTEAFF. The DNA of the CDR3 is TGTGCCAGTTCTTCGGCGCGGAACACTGAAGCTTTCTTT.

This clonotype was found many times. This chain uses TRBV5-1 with TRBJ1-1, with no clear D. Germline-derived CDR1 and CDR2 are SGHRS and YFSETQ. V was trimmed by 1 base and J by 2 bases, leaving 9 bases between them. The CDR3 loop spans 14 amino acids. CDR3 residues: CASSLSAGNTEAFF. In DNA, the CDR3 is TGCGCCAGCAGCTTGTCCGCTGGAAACACTGAAGCTTTCTTT.

This clonotype was observed many times. V is TRBV5-1 and J is TRBJ1-1, with TRBD1 as a possible D gene (5 bases). The ends were cut back, 6 bases at V and 4 bases at J, with 16 bases in the middle. The CDR3 is 14 residues long. Germline V gene sequence: CDR1 SGHRS, CDR2 YFSETQ. Written as DNA, the CDR3 is TGCGCCAGCACCGAACAATCAGGGTTCACTGAAGCTTTCTTT. Encoded protein: CASTEQSGFTEAFF.

Ten or more counts support this clonotype. V gene TRBV9 combines with J gene TRBJ2-2; possibly TRBD2 for D (7 bases). With 4 bases removed from V and 3 bases from J, the gap between germline ends came to 13 bases. Germline CDR1 and CDR2: SGDLS and YYNGEE. CDR3 length: 15 amino acids. The CDR3 spells CASSPRGADTGELFF. The CDR3 nucleotides are TGTGCCAGCAGCCCCCGGGGGGCAGACACCGGGGAGCTGTTTTTT.

In this sample, this clonotype turned up many times. This chain uses TRBV20-1 with TRBJ2-3; 7 positions agree with TRBD2. With 4 bases clipped from V and 6 bases from J, the junction kept 13 bases outside the gene matches. The CDR3 spans 15 residues. Germline CDR1 and CDR2: DFQATT and SNEGSKA (reference sequence). The CDR3 sequence: CSAKAASGRWDTQYF. For the CDR3, the DNA is TGCAGTGCTAAGGCGGCTAGCGGACGATGGGATACGCAGTATTTT.